Listed below are T cell receptor beta chains from one sample, sequenced in a study of blood T cells in healthy people across ages. In TCRdb, the 5' RACE reads were re-called with MiXCR into one record per CDR3 protein. The data hold 790,000 or so distinct CDR3 sequences, with around 50% observed a single time. The sequenced material came from blood. These receptors all stem from a man older than 75 in good health. The CDR3 runs from the conserved cysteine through the conserved F or W. The D gene is left open where the match is weak. Clone size is given for some rows only: seen once, a few or many times, or a class if the clone is expanded.

D gene,clone size,V gene,J gene,CDR3 DNA,CDR3 protein
NA,NA,TRBV28,TRBJ2-1,TGTGCCAGCAGTATTACCCGGGTTGGCAATGAGCAGTTCTTC,CASSITRVGNEQFF
NA,few,TRBV28,TRBJ2-5,TGTGCCAGCAGTACGGACAGTGAATTCCAAGAGACCCAGTACTTC,CASSTDSEFQETQYF
NA,NA,TRBV29-1,TRBJ1-2,TGCAGCGTTGAAAGAGGGGGGGCGCCGAACGGCTACACCTTC,CSVERGGAPNGYTF
TRBD1,few,TRBV28,TRBJ1-5,TGTGCCAGCAGCGACAGGGCTAGCAATCAGCCCCAGCATTTT,CASSDRASNQPQHF
NA,few,TRBV24-1,TRBJ2-6,TGTGCCACCAGTGACCCGGAGGGCCTTGGGGCCAACGTCCTGACTTTC,CATSDPEGLGANVLTF
NA,few,TRBV6-5,TRBJ2-5,TGTGCCACACAGGGCGGAGAGACCCAGTACTTC,CATQGGETQYF
NA,once,TRBV20-1,TRBJ1-2,TGCAGTGCTAGCCAGCTACTGCGGGGCAACTATGGCCACACCTTC,CSASQLLRGNYGHTF
NA,NA,TRBV10-3,TRBJ2-5,TGTGCCATCAGACCCGGGACTGGAAGTTGGGAGACCCGGTACTTC,CAIRPGTGSWETRYF
TRBD2,NA,TRBV5-1,TRBJ2-3,TGCGCCAGCAGCTCTCGAGCGGGAGGTAATACAGATACGCAGTATTTT,CASSSRAGGNTDTQYF
NA,NA,TRBV20-1,TRBJ2-4,TGCAGTGCTCCTCGGCTAGCGGCCAAAAACATTCAGTACTTC,CSAPRLAAKNIQYF
NA,NA,TRBV3-1,TRBJ2-4,TGTGCCAGCAGCCAATATGTCGGTGCGGACATTCAGTACTTT,CASSQYVGADIQYF
TRBD1,NA,TRBV12-3/TRBV12-4,TRBJ2-6,TGTGCCAGCAGTTCCCTTTGGACAGGGAGTGGGGCCAACGTCCTGACTTTC,CASSSLWTGSGANVLTF
NA,many,TRBV12-3/TRBV12-4,TRBJ1-1,TGTGCCAGCAGTCCCCCGGACCTAAACACTGAAGCTTTCTTT,CASSPPDLNTEAFF
TRBD1,NA,TRBV10-3,TRBJ2-7,TGTGCCGCGATCAGGGGGCTCGGGGACGAGCAGTACTTC,CAAIRGLGDEQYF
TRBD1,NA,TRBV5-6,TRBJ1-4,TGTGCCAGCAGCCTGGGACAGCAACTAGGGGGAAAACTGTTTTTT,CASSLGQQLGGKLFF
TRBD1,NA,TRBV20-1,TRBJ1-2,TGCAGCGGACAGGGGGACTATGGCTACACCTTC,CSGQGDYGYTF
TRBD1,NA,TRBV27,TRBJ2-7,TGTGCCAGCAGTCACCTCCGGGACAGGACCTCCGAGCAGTACTTC,CASSHLRDRTSEQYF
NA,NA,TRBV24-1,TRBJ2-3,TGTGCCACCAGTGATGGGGTTAGCACAGATACGCAGTATTTT,CATSDGVSTDTQYF
TRBD1,NA,TRBV2,TRBJ1-6,TGTGCCAGCAGCGACAGGGGAGGAGAGAATTCACCCCTCCACTTT,CASSDRGGENSPLHF
TRBD2,NA,TRBV28,TRBJ2-3,TGTGCCAGCAGTATAACTAGCGGGTTACGGGTAGATACGCAGTATTTT,CASSITSGLRVDTQYF
TRBD1,few,TRBV7-9,TRBJ1-2,TGTGCCAGCGGACAGGATGGCTACACCTTC,CASGQDGYTF
TRBD2,NA,TRBV20-1,TRBJ2-7,TGCAGTGCTAGAGGTCTAGCGGACCCCTCCTACAATGAGCAGTACTTC,CSARGLADPSYNEQYF
NA,few,TRBV2,TRBJ1-2,TGTGCCAGCACGGGAGGGGCCTATGGCTACACCTTC,CASTGGAYGYTF
NA,NA,TRBV25-1,TRBJ2-7,TGTGCCAGCAGTGACCAGGGCTACGAGCAGTACTTC,CASSDQGYEQYF
NA,NA,TRBV10-3,TRBJ2-1,TGTGCCATCAGTGGGGCAGGTGGAAATGAGCAGTTCTTC,CAISGAGGNEQFF
NA,NA,TRBV9,TRBJ2-1,TGTGCCAGCAGCGTAGGGCCCAGGGACTATGAGCAGTTCTTC,CASSVGPRDYEQFF
NA,NA,TRBV27,TRBJ2-6,TGTGCCAGCAGTTTGTCCGTTGGGGCCAACGTCCTGACTTTC,CASSLSVGANVLTF
TRBD2,NA,TRBV6-1,TRBJ2-5,TGTGCCAGCAGTGACTCACTAGCGGGGGAGGAGACCCAGTACTTC,CASSDSLAGEETQYF